The 6 T cell receptor beta chains listed next were all sequenced from one sample in a study of cytomegalovirus exposure and HLA in healthy donors. Vbeta (60) and Jbeta (13) primers were used in the PCR. Assay: immunoSEQ multiplex PCR; the TCRdb copy retains only in-frame clones and omits some. The table lists 100,000 to 150,000 clones, about two thirds of them singletons, with 2.6% in the top ten. The sequenced sample consisted of PBMCs. These receptors came from a woman aged 60-70 years in good health and CMV-seropositive.

This chain joins TRBV28 and TRBJ1-2; 10 bases fit TRBD1. Losses at the gene ends were 1 base for V and 7 bases for J; bases not matched to a gene: 3. Germline CDR1 and CDR2: MDHEN and SYDVKM. The CDR3 sequence is 14 residues long. Written as DNA, the CDR3 is TGTGCCAGCAGTTTATTAGGGACAGGGGTTGGCTACACCTTC. Its translation is CASSLLGTGVGYTF.

The chain combines TRBV6-5 with TRBJ1-4, with 8 bases aligning to TRBD1. This CDR3 is built from 15 residues. The ends lost 5 bases at V and 8 bases at J; junction bases unmatched: 10. The germline gives CDR1 MNHEY, CDR2 SVGAGI. The CDR3 nucleotides read TGTGCCAGCAGTCCCTTCGACAGGGGAGGCGAAAAACTGTTTTTT. This sequence encodes CASSPFDRGGEKLFF.

The V and J genes are TRBV5-1 and TRBJ2-2; 7 bases map to TRBD2. From germline, CDR1 is SGHRS and CDR2 YFSETQ. This CDR3 spans 16 amino acids. V was pared by 3 bases and J by 6 bases, with 11 bases of the junction left unmatched. CDR3 DNA: TGCGCCAGCAGCTGGGGACCGGGAGGCGAGCCCGGGGAGCTGTTTTTT. Encoded protein: CASSWGPGGEPGELFF.

A few counts support this clone. The gene calls are TRBV5-6 and TRBJ1-4; the D is unclear. Trimming removed 8 bases at V and 6 bases at J, with 17 bases between. CDR3 length: 14 residues. The germline V gene has CDR1 SGHDT and CDR2 YYEEEE. The CDR3 nucleotides are TGTGCCAGTCAGACCAGCGTGAGGGATGAAAAACTGTTTTTT. Translated, it gives CASQTSVRDEKLFF.

The rearrangement links TRBV19 to TRBJ2-1, with 7 bases fitting TRBD1. The CDR3 is 14 amino acids. CDR1 and CDR2 from the germline V gene are LNHDA and SQIVND (reference sequence). J lost 6 bases, V lost 4 bases, and 6 bases had no gene match. CDR3 amino acids: CASSTRDSLNEQFF. CDR3 sequence (DNA): TGTGCCAGTAGTACCAGGGACAGTCTCAATGAGCAGTTCTTC.

The rearrangement joins TRBV2 to TRBJ2-3; TRBD2 agrees at 7 bases. This CDR3 spans 15 amino acids. Germline trimming cut 6 bases from V and 1 base from J; bases unmatched to any gene: 7. Germline V CDR1 and CDR2: SNHLY, FYNNEI. CDR3 amino acids: CASRSGTKGTDTQYF. The CDR3 DNA is TGTGCCAGCAGGTCCGGGACTAAAGGCACAGATACGCAGTATTTT.